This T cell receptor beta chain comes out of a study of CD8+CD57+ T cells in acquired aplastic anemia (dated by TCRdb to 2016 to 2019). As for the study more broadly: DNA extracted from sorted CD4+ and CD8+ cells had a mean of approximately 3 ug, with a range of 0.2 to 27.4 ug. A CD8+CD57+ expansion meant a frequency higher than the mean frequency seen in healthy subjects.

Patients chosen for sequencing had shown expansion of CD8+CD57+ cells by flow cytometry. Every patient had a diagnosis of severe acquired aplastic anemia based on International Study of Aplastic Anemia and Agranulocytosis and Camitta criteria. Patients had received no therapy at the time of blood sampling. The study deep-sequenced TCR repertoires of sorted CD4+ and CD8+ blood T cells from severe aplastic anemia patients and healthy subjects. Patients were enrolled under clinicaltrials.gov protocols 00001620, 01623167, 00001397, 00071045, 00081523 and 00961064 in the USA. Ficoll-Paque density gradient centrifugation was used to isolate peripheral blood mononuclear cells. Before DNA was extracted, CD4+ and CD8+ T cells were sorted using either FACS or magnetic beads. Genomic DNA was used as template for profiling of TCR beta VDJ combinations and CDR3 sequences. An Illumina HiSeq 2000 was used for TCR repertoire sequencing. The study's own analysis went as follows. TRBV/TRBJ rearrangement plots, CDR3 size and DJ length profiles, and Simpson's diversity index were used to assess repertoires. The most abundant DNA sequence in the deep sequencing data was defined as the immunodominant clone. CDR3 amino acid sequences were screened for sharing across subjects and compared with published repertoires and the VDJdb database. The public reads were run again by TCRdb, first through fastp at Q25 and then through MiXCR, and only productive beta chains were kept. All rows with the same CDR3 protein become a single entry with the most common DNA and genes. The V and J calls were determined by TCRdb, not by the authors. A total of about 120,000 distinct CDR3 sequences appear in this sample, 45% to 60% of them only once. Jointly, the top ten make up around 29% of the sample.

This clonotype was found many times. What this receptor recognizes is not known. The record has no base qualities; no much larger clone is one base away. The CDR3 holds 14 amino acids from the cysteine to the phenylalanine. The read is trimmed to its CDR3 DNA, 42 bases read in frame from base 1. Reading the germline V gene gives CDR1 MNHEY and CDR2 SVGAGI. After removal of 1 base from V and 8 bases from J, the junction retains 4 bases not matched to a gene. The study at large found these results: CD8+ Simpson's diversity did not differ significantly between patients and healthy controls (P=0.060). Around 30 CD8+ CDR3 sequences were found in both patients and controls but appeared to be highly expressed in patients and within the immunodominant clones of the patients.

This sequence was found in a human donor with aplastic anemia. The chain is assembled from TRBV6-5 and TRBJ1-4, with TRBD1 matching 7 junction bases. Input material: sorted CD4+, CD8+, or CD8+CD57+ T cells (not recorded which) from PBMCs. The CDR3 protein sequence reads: CASSYLGQQEKLFF. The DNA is TGTGCCAGCAGTTACTTGGGACAGCAAGAAAAACTGTTTTTT.